Described below is a single TCR beta chain sequence and its context. This entry comes from a study of cytomegalovirus exposure and HLA in healthy donors. Amplification used 60 Vbeta primers and 13 Jbeta primers. Profiling relied on immunoSEQ multiplex PCR, and the TCRdb table lists in-frame clones only, not all of them. Recorded for this sample: 150,000 to 200,000 clones. This receptor was obtained from a man aged 25-40 years in good health and CMV-seronegative. Specimen: PBMCs.

CDR3 sequence (DNA): TGCAGCGTTGAAGGCCACGGGGGGGTAAGGACTGAAGCTTTCTTT. This codes for CSVEGHGGVRTEAFF. The chain links TRBV29-1 to TRBJ1-1, with D maybe TRBD1 (5 bases). The CDR3 is 15 residues long. In germline, CDR1 is SQVTM, CDR2 ANQGSEA. The germline V and J ends were trimmed by 1 base and 5 bases, with 17 bases remaining between them. The full variable domain, its missing parts supplied by reference TRBV29-1 and TRBJ1-1, is SAVISQKPSRDICQRGTSLTIQCQVDSQVTMMFWYRQQPGQSLTLIATANQGSEATYESGFVIDKFPISRPNLTFSTLTVSNMSPEDSSIYLCSVEGHGGVRTEAFFGQGTRLTVV.